This TCR beta chain comes out of a study of T cell responses to AZD1222 COVID-19 vaccine. The V gene lost 3 bases and the J gene lost 5 bases, with 10 bases spanning the gap. The CDR3 is 14 amino acids. Looked up from germline, CDR1 is SEHNR and CDR2 is FQNEAQ (reference sequence). Researchers grouped second doses given at about 4 or about 12 weeks into one pool. The repertoire was sequenced with immunoSEQ multiplex PCR; TCRdb's copy has only in-frame clones and lacks some. The table lists roughly 120,000 clones, 85% to 90% of them singletons. Sequenced here: peripheral blood, sampled 28 days after the second AZD1222 dose. The rearrangement links TRBV7-9 to TRBJ1-4; TRBD1 might be the D (6 bases). This TCR was sampled from an adult who received the AZD1222 COVID-19 vaccine. The CDR3 reads CASSFRTENEKLFF. In nucleotides, the CDR3 is TGTGCCAGCAGCTTCCGGACAGAAAATGAAAAACTGTTTTTT.